This TCR beta chain appears in the sequencing data of a study of beta chain features in type 1 diabetes. Expressed TCRB transcripts were sequenced, since all the RNA that had been isolated was reverse transcribed. A few million reads, on average, came from each naive, central memory and regulatory T cell sample. Sequencing was performed with immunoSEQ multiplex PCR; in TCRdb, only in-frame clones are kept and a portion is missing. The sample includes under 900,000 clones, about a sixth of them seen just once. Germline CDR1 MGHRA, CDR2 YSYEKL. The CDR3 spans 13 residues. Trimming took off 0 bases at V and 2 bases at J, with 4 bases between the two ends.

What was sequenced was naive CD4+ T cells from blood. This clonotype was sampled from a young woman in good health. J is TRBJ2-5 and V is TRBV4-1, with unresolved D. DNA of the CDR3: TGCGCCAGCAGCCAAGATGGGCAAGAGACCCAGTACTTC. Amino acids: CASSQDGQETQYF.